The TCR beta chain described here comes from a study of neurological immune-mediated disorders. The study, taken as a whole, reports: Private repertoires in all groups were suggested by the absence of shared CDR3 amino acid sequences among expanded clones across subjects. In HTLV-1-associated myelopathy, TCR clonal expansion was greatest, whereas multiple sclerosis had the least, falling below healthy controls.

The method for making cDNA was 5'RACE, and it used 10-nucleotide random UMIs. Via MiXCR, TCRdb re-called the 5' RACE reads, giving one row per CDR3 protein. The table records about 80,000 distinct CDR3 sequences, 5.8% of them present only once. The ends were cut back, 6 bases at V and 13 bases at J, with 27 bases in the middle. The CDR3 has 15 amino acids. Germline CDR1 is SGHVS and CDR2 is FQNEAQ. As regards this clonotype: Its antigen is not identified.

As to time point: longitudinal time-point 2. Unsorted libraries used 2 million PBMCs kept at -80 degrees C. This chain uses TRBV7-8 with TRBJ2-5; D ambiguous. Sequencing input: PBMCs. The source is a woman aged 55-75 years with multiple sclerosis. CDR3 sequence (DNA): TGTGCCAGCAGACCCGACCGTCGACCTTCGGTGGCCCGGTACTTC. This translates into CASRPDRRPSVARYF.